One TCR beta chain is described in this entry. The antigen is not known. The source of the sample is a study of cytomegalovirus exposure and HLA in healthy donors. Study-wide background: About 85 million unique TCR sequences came from HLA-typed donors in an early release. Findings and limits, study-wide: Relative to the approximately 680-donor mean, N-insertions were reportedly fewer in an Asian-associated ancestry cluster in a later analysis.

The study ran its PCR with 60 Vbeta and 13 Jbeta primers. Produced via immunoSEQ multiplex PCR; TCRdb's table is partial and in-frame only. The data hold some 110,000 clones, with 60% to 85% observed a single time. This CDR3 contains 17 residues. Germline V gene data show CDR1 as SGHDT and CDR2 as YYEEEE. J was trimmed by 5 bases and V by 4 bases; bases with no gene match: 11. This sequence originates from a middle-aged man in good health and CMV-seronegative. The chain is built from TRBV5-6 and TRBJ2-3; 12 nucleotides agree with TRBD1. Specimen: PBMCs. CDR3 in amino acids: CASSPWAGTGGIDTQYF. The DNA for the CDR3 is TGTGCCAGCAGCCCTTGGGCCGGGACAGGGGGCATAGATACGCAGTATTTT.